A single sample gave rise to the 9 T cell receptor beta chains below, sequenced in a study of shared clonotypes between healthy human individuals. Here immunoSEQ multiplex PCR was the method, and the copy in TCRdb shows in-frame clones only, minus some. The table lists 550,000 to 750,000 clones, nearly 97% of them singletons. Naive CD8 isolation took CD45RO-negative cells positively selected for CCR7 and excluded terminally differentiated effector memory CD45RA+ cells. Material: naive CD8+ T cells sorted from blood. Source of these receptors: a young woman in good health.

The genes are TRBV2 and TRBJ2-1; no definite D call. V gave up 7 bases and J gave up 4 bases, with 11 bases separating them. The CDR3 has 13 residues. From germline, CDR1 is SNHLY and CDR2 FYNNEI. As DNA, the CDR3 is TGTGCCAGCACCGATACACAGTACAATGAGCAGTTCTTC. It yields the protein CASTDTQYNEQFF.

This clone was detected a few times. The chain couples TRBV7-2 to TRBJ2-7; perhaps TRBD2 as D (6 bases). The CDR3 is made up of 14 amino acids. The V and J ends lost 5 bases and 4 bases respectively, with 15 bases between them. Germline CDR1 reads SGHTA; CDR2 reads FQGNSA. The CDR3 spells CASSPWGSGYEQYF. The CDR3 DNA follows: TGTGCCAGCAGCCCCTGGGGTAGCGGTTACGAGCAGTACTTC.

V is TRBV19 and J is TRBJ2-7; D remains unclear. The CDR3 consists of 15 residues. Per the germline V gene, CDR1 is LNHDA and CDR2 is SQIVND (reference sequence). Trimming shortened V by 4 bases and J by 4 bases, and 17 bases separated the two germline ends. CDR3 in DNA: TGTGCCAGTAGTAGATCCCACTCCCTGGGTTACGAGCAGTACTTC. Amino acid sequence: CASSRSHSLGYEQYF.

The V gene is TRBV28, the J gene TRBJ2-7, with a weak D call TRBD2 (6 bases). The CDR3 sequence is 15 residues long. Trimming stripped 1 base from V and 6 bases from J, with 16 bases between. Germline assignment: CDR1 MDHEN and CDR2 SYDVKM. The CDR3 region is CASSLSGAGSLEQYF. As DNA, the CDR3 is TGTGCCAGCAGTTTATCCGGAGCGGGTTCTCTCGAGCAGTACTTC.

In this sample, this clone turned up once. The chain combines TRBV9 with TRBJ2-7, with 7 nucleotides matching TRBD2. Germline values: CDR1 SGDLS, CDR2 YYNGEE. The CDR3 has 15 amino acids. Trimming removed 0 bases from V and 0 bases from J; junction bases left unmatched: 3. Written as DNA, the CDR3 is TGTGCCAGCAGCGTAGAGCGGGACCTCTCCTACGAGCAGTACTTC. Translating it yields CASSVERDLSYEQYF.

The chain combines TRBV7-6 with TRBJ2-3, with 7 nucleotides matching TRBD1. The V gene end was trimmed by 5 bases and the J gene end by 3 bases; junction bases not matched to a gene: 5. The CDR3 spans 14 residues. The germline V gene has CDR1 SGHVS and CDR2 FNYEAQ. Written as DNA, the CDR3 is TGTGCCAGCAGCCTCGGGACAGCAACAGATACGCAGTATTTT. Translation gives CASSLGTATDTQYF. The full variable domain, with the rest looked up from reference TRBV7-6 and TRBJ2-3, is GAGVSQSPRYKVTKRGQDVALRCDPISGHVSLYWYRQALGQGPEFLTYFNYEAQQDKSGLPNDRFSAERPEGSISTLTIQRTEQRDSAMYRCASSLGTATDTQYFGPGTRLTVL.

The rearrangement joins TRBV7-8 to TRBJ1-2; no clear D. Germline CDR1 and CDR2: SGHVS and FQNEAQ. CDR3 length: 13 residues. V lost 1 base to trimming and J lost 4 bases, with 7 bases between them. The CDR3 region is CASSLVQTYGYTF. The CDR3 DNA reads TGTGCCAGCAGCTTAGTACAGACCTATGGCTACACCTTC.

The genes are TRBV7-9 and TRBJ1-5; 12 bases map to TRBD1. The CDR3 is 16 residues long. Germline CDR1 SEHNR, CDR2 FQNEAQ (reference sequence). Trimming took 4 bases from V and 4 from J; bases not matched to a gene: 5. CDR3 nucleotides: TGTGCCAGCAGCTCCGGGACAGGGGGCAGGAATCAGCCCCAGCATTTT. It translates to CASSSGTGGRNQPQHF.

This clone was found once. CDR3 region: CASTYLARTTRTGELFF. The CDR3 DNA is TGTGCCAGCACCTATCTGGCTCGGACAACAAGGACTGGGGAGCTGTTTTTT. The J gene is TRBJ2-2, the V gene TRBV28; either TRBD1 or TRBD2 may fit D (5 bases each). V shed 7 bases and J shed 8 bases, with 26 bases lying between them. Germline V lookup: CDR1 MDHEN, CDR2 SYDVKM. CDR3 size: 17 residues.